What follows describes a single TCR beta chain. Its antigen is still unknown. Per-base qualities were not stored, and no clone one base away is much larger. This sample is part of a study of human T cells and chemical hapten exposure (dated by TCRdb to the early 2020s). About the full investigation: For sensitization, 2% DPC in acetone was applied to a 2 cm by 2 cm area of upper inner arm skin. The libraries were sequenced as a pool, and the TCR yield per sample differed mostly because of small variations in library volumes within the pool. Patch testing was performed on the upper back with Finn chambers containing 0.01% DPC, and the patch tests were scored after 6 days according to International Contact Dermatitis Research Group standards. Weekly therapeutic DPC doses were additionally applied to the scalp of patients throughout the roughly 23-week study period. Blood samples were taken from patients before sensitization (week 0) and at 2, 6 and about 24 weeks after DPC sensitization. Alopecia areata with under or over 50% scalp involvement, alopecia totalis and alopecia universalis were represented in the patient cohort, which was mostly female. In alopecia patients, the study followed how the peripheral blood TCR repertoire changed in vivo over primary and secondary sensitization to diphenylcyclopropenone (DPC), a hapten. Nearly 30 alopecia patients provided blood for TCR sequencing at one to four time points (pre-sensitization, 2, 6 and 24 weeks).

In light of the paper, this sample's time point label describes: patch test 1, 2 weeks after DPC sensitization. The treatment or condition label here, explained by the study, means: therapeutic diphenylcyclopropenone sensitization with weekly scalp DPC. Blood at each patch-test visit was drawn before the patch test was applied. Patients were considered eligible if aged 18 to 70, diagnosed with alopecia and deemed suitable for DPC therapy, and patients were excluded if pregnant. Total RNA was extracted from unfractionated whole blood collected in Tempus Blood RNA tubes. Library preparation used RACE. The reads were generated on a NextSeq 500. During library preparation, unique molecular identifiers were attached to individual cDNA molecules so that TCRs could be counted in a quantitative, reproducible way. Both TCR alpha and TCR beta chains were sequenced from each blood RNA sample. The original methods were these. Samples had a median of approximately 96,000 TCRs, with a range from about 20,000 to 690,600. V, J and CDR3 annotation of the TCR reads was performed with the Decombinator software suite. To make PS versus PT1 abundance plots, every sample was subsampled to the same number of TCRs (28,000). Expanded TCRs were defined as absent before sensitization and observed at least eight times at the 2-week time point. TCRdb cleaned the public reads at Q25 with fastp, built clones with MiXCR and kept in-frame beta chains. For every CDR3 protein sequence, its rows merge into one entry that carries the most common genes and DNA. TCRdb, rather than the study authors, made the V and J calls. Present in this sample are roughly 200,000 distinct CDR3 sequences, approximately 20% of which were seen just once. Of the sample, 6% to 8% is held by the ten largest clones.

The research as a whole found: The number of PT1 expanded TCRs positively correlated with patch test score, significant at thresholds 8, 16 and 32 but not 4. Alopecia, a presumed autoimmune disease, was present in all patients, so the immune response of the patients might differ from that of healthy individuals. Significantly more large CDR3 similarity clusters were formed by expanded TCRs than by pre-sensitization or healthy control sets, consistent with antigen-driven responses. After repeated subsampling, the strength of the expansion versus patch-test correlation and the threshold at which it became significant changed. No change with DPC sensitization was found in the number of TCRs above 1 in 1000 frequency, and no evidence of global repertoire structure alterations was found.

The CDR3 covers 15 residues, taking in both the cysteine and the phenylalanine. This entry keeps only the CDR3 DNA: 45 bases, framed from base 1. Germline trimming amounts to 5 bases on V and 4 bases on J, with 7 as the count of junction bases outside the gene matches. This clonotype was obtained from a woman in her forties or fifties with alopecia areata. Some clones in this sample may be carry-over from other donors' samples. The material was whole blood, obtained in connection with sensitization to the hapten diphenylcyclopropenone (DPC). The chain joins TRBV12-3 or TRBV12-4 to TRBJ1-1, with TRBD1 matching 10 junction bases. CDR3 loop: CASSPYGDRGTEAFF. The base sequence is TGTGCCAGCAGTCCATATGGGGACAGGGGCACTGAAGCTTTCTTT.